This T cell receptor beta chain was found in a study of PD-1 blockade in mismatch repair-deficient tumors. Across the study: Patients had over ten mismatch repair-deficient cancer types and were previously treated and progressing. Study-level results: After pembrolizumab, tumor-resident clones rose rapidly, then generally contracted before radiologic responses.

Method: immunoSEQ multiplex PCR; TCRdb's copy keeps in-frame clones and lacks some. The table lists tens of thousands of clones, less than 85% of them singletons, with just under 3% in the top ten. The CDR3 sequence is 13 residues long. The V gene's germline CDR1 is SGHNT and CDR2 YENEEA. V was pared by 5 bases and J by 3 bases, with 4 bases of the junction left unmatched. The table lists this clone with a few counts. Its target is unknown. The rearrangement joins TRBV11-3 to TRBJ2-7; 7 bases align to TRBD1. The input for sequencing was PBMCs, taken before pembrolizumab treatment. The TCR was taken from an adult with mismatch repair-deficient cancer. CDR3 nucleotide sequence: TGTGCCAGCAGCCCGGGACAGATCTACGAGCAGTACTTC. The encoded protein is CASSPGQIYEQYF.